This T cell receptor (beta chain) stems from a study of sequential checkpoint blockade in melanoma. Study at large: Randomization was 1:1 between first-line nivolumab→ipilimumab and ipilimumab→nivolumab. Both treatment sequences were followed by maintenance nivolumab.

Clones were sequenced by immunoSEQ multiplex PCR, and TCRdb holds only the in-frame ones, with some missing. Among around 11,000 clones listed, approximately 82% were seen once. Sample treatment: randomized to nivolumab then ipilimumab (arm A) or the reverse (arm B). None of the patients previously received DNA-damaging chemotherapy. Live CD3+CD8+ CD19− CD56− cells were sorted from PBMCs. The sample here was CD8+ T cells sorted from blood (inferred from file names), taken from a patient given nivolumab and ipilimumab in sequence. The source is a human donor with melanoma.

CDR3 DNA: TGTGCCAGTAGCGAGAGCTCCTACGAGCAGTACTTC. Translating gives CASSESSYEQYF. This rearrangement joins TRBV19 to TRBJ2-7; no firm D call. The V and J ends lost 6 bases and 0 bases respectively, with 6 bases between them. Germline values: CDR1 LNHDA, CDR2 SQIVND (reference sequence). The CDR3 totals 12 residues.